Below are 23 T cell receptor beta chains sequenced from a single sample in a study of cytomegalovirus exposure and HLA in healthy donors. The PCR made use of 60 Vbeta and 13 Jbeta primers. The data were produced by immunoSEQ multiplex PCR, yet TCRdb's version contains in-frame clones alone and is incomplete. The sample lists about 180,000 clones, 80% seen once, with around 1.4% in the top ten. The sequenced material came from PBMCs. The receptors were sampled from a girl aged 5-17 years in good health and CMV-seropositive.

The chain recombines TRBV9 with TRBJ1-1; unclear D gene. The V end lost 0 bases, the J end lost 1 base, and 7 bases lay between the germline ends. CDR1 SGDLS and CDR2 YYNGEE come from the germline V gene. This CDR3 has 14 residues. The chain's CDR3 is CASSVVPGNTEAFF. CDR3 nucleotides: TGTGCCAGCAGCGTAGTTCCAGGGAACACTGAAGCTTTCTTT.

The V and J genes are TRBV15 and TRBJ1-1; tentative D call: TRBD1 (5 bases). The CDR3 has 15 residues. Germline CDR1 reads LNHNV; CDR2 reads YYDKDF (reference sequence). Deletions cut 7 bases from V and 5 bases from J, with 20 bases between. CDR3 bases: TGTGCCACCACCCAGAGAGGGACGGGGGGAACTGAAGCTTTCTTT. Protein: CATTQRGTGGTEAFF.

V usage is TRBV15 and J usage is TRBJ2-4; D gene uncertain. The CDR3 runs to 16 residues. V shed 0 bases and J shed 8 bases, with 17 bases lying between them. Germline V gene lookup returns CDR1 LNHNV and CDR2 YYDKDF (reference sequence). CDR3 protein: CATSRDGLVIGDIQYF. In DNA, the CDR3 is TGTGCCACCAGCAGAGACGGGTTAGTTATAGGTGACATTCAGTACTTC.

V usage is TRBV7-2 and J usage is TRBJ2-7; D is ambiguous. The CDR3 is 14 residues long. V was shortened by 0 bases and J by 0 bases, with 6 bases between the two germline ends. Germline-derived CDR1 and CDR2 are SGHTA and FQGNSA. Here the CDR3 reads CASSLAYSSYEQYF. As DNA, the CDR3 is TGTGCCAGCAGCTTAGCTTACAGCTCCTACGAGCAGTACTTC.

This clone was detected a few times. The CDR3 DNA sequence: TGCGCCAGCAGTGGGGACAGGTCCAGCGGCTACACCTTC. Protein: CASSGDRSSGYTF. V is TRBV10-1 and J is TRBJ1-2; 8 nucleotides align to TRBD1. This CDR3 contains 13 residues. The trim removed 4 bases at V and 8 bases at J, leaving 6 bases unmatched. Germline CDR1 is WNHNN and CDR2 is SYGVQD (reference sequence).

This sequence joins TRBV6-5 and TRBJ1-6; TRBD1 matches 10 bases. Germline CDR1 reads MNHEY; CDR2 reads SVGAGI. The CDR3 covers 14 residues. Unmatched junction bases numbered 4, after V lost 6 bases and J lost 8 bases. CDR3 bases: TGTGCCAGCAGAGCCGGGACAGGGGATTCACCCCTCCACTTT. It specifies CASRAGTGDSPLHF.

The rearrangement uses TRBV27 and TRBJ1-5; 9 positions match TRBD1. CDR3 length equals 15 residues. J gave up 6 bases and V 6 bases, and 9 bases lay outside the gene matches. The germline V gene encodes CDR1 MNHEY and CDR2 SMNVEV (reference sequence). In DNA form, the CDR3 reads TGTGCCAGCAGACCAGGGACAGGGATAAGTCAGCCCCAGCATTTT. Amino acids: CASRPGTGISQPQHF.

This clone was seen a few times. The chain uses TRBV7-2 and TRBJ2-1; TRBD2 matches 9 bases. Trimming cost V 1 base and J 3 bases; bases outside gene matches: 7. The CDR3 loop spans 17 amino acids. Per the germline V gene, CDR1 is SGHTA and CDR2 is FQGNSA. The CDR3 loop reads CASSLVATSGFYNEQFF. CDR3 coding DNA: TGTGCCAGCAGCTTAGTCGCGACTAGCGGATTCTACAATGAGCAGTTCTTC.

This rearrangement joins TRBV5-1 to TRBJ1-2, with a weak D call TRBD1 (6 bases). The germline V gene encodes CDR1 SGHRS and CDR2 YFSETQ. V was shortened by 4 bases and J by 4 bases, with 14 bases between the two germline ends. This CDR3 is built from 14 residues. CDR3: CASSGTDRSYGYTF. Here the CDR3 DNA reads TGCGCCAGCAGCGGAACGGACAGATCCTATGGCTACACCTTC.

The chain recombines TRBV6-1 with TRBJ2-7, with D possibly being TRBD1 (5 bases). Germline assignment: CDR1 MNHNS and CDR2 SASEGT. CDR3 length: 15 residues. Trimming stripped 10 bases from V and 3 bases from J, with 22 bases between. This CDR3 reads CATPSTGETYYEQYF. CDR3 nucleotide sequence: TGTGCCACCCCGTCTACAGGAGAAACTTACTACGAGCAGTACTTC.

V gene TRBV19 combines with J gene TRBJ2-1, with TRBD2 matching over 9 bases. Losses at the gene ends were 5 bases for V and 7 bases for J; bases not matched to a gene: 6. The CDR3 consists of 14 residues. CDR1 and CDR2 from the germline V gene are LNHDA and SQIVND (reference sequence). The chain's CDR3 is CASSHGTSLNEQFF. The CDR3 region has the DNA TGTGCCAGTAGTCACGGGACTAGCCTTAATGAGCAGTTCTTC. The whole variable domain, remainder taken from reference TRBV19 and TRBJ2-1, is DGGITQSPKYLFRKEGQNVTLSCEQNLNHDAMYWYRQDPGQGLRLIYYSQIVNDFQKGDIAEGYSVSREKKESFPLTVTSAQKNPTAFYLCASSHGTSLNEQFFGPGTRLTVL.

The genes are TRBV2 and TRBJ2-7; 7 bases fit TRBD2. The V gene's germline CDR1 is SNHLY and CDR2 FYNNEI. This CDR3 contains 16 residues. Losses at the gene ends were 3 bases for V and 0 bases for J; bases not matched to a gene: 8. The DNA for the CDR3 is TGTGCCAGCAGTGAGGGTGAACTAGCGTACTCCTACGAGCAGTACTTC. This translates into CASSEGELAYSYEQYF.

This rearrangement joins TRBV10-3 to TRBJ2-3; TRBD2 matches at 11 bases. Germline loops: CDR1 ENHRY, CDR2 SYGVKD. The CDR3 length is 15 residues. J lost 4 bases, V lost 3 bases, and 3 bases had no gene match. CDR3 residues: CAISEQLAGADTQYF. CDR3 in DNA: TGTGCCATCAGTGAACAACTAGCGGGAGCAGATACGCAGTATTTT.

This clone was counted between two and nine times. J is TRBJ2-7 and V is TRBV10-1; 11 positions match TRBD2. CDR1 is WNHNN, CDR2 SYGVQD, per germline (reference sequence). CDR3 size: 14 residues. Unmatched junction bases numbered 10, after V lost 10 bases and J lost 5 bases. The CDR3 nucleotides are TGCGCCACCAATAGCGGGAGGGCCGACGACGAGCAGTACTTC. The encoded protein is CATNSGRADDEQYF.

The rearrangement uses TRBV9 and TRBJ2-1; 12 bases fit TRBD2. Germline CDR1 SGDLS, CDR2 YYNGEE. This CDR3 has 17 residues. The V gene end was trimmed by 4 bases and the J gene end by 7 bases; junction bases not matched to a gene: 12. CDR3: CASSRSLAGGPKNEQFF. DNA for the CDR3: TGTGCCAGCAGCCGATCTCTAGCGGGAGGGCCAAAGAATGAGCAGTTCTTC.

The rearrangement uses TRBV14 and TRBJ2-2; the match to TRBD2 covers 7 bases. This CDR3 comprises 14 residues. Germline V CDR1 and CDR2: SGHDN, FVKESK. Trimming took 9 bases from V and 1 from J; bases not matched to a gene: 5. CDR3 loop: CASQLAQNTGELFF. The DNA of the CDR3 is TGTGCCAGTCAACTAGCGCAGAACACCGGGGAGCTGTTTTTT.

This sequence joins TRBV29-1 and TRBJ2-3; no reliable D call. The CDR3 contains 13 residues. Germline assignment: CDR1 SQVTM and CDR2 ANQGSEA. V shed 4 bases and J shed 4 bases, with 12 bases lying between them. The CDR3 DNA reads TGCAGCGTTGGAGTTAGTCCCCCAGATACGCAGTATTTT. Translation gives CSVGVSPPDTQYF.

This chain links TRBV7-9 with TRBJ1-2, with 7 bases that match TRBD1. Losses at the gene ends were 2 bases for V and 0 bases for J; bases not matched to a gene: 3. The germline V gene has CDR1 SEHNR and CDR2 FQNEAQ (reference sequence). The CDR3 totals 15 residues. The CDR3 loop is CASSLSGGPNYGYTF. CDR3 in DNA: TGTGCCAGCAGCTTATCAGGGGGTCCTAACTATGGCTACACCTTC.

The chain recombines TRBV28 with TRBJ2-1, with D possibly TRBD2 on 5 matching bases. Germline V lookup: CDR1 MDHEN, CDR2 SYDVKM. V lost 4 bases and J lost 0, with 16 bases in between. The CDR3 is made up of 17 amino acids. The chain's CDR3 is CASSSRPGSSSYNEQFF. CDR3 in DNA: TGTGCCAGCAGTTCACGTCCGGGATCTAGCTCCTACAATGAGCAGTTCTTC.

The V and J genes are TRBV5-5 and TRBJ1-2; D gene unclear. Germline assignment: CDR1 SGHKS and CDR2 YYEKEE (reference sequence). This CDR3 contains 15 residues. Trimming removed 5 bases at V and 4 bases at J, with 18 bases between. The chain's CDR3 is CASSPGVPDSYGYTF. The DNA for the CDR3 is TGTGCCAGCAGTCCCGGGGTTCCGGACTCCTATGGCTACACCTTC.

The V and J genes are TRBV28 and TRBJ2-1; TRBD2 matches at 13 bases. The J segment lost 9 bases and the V segment lost 8 bases, leaving 7 bases of the junction unmatched. The CDR3 contains 14 residues. Looked up from germline, CDR1 is MDHEN and CDR2 is SYDVKM. The CDR3, as DNA: TGTGCCAGCTGGACTAGCGGGAGATCGAGTGAGCAGTTCTTC. The encoded protein is CASWTSGRSSEQFF.

The rearrangement links TRBV7-2 to TRBJ2-1; 9 bases map to TRBD2. Trimming at V came to 8 bases and at J to 5 bases, leaving 7 bases not matched to a gene. This CDR3 region has 14 residues. Per the germline V gene, CDR1 is SGHTA and CDR2 is FQGNSA. This CDR3 is CASRAGLANNEQFF. The CDR3 DNA is TGTGCCAGCCGTGCGGGACTAGCAAACAATGAGCAGTTCTTC. The entire variable domain, with the rest obtained from reference TRBV7-2 and TRBJ2-1, is as follows: GAGVSQSPSNKVTEKGKDVELRCDPISGHTALYWYRQSLGQGLEFLIYFQGNSAPDKSGLPSDRFSAERTGGSVSTLTIQRTQQEDSAVYLCASRAGLANNEQFFGPGTRLTVL.

V and J are TRBV6-5 and TRBJ2-7; D gene uncertain. The V end was cut by 2 bases, the J end by 3 bases, with 8 bases between. The CDR3 has 13 amino acids. Per germline, CDR1 MNHEY and CDR2 SVGAGI. CDR3 loop: CASSYSRSYEQYF. The CDR3 DNA reads as TGTGCCAGCAGTTACAGCCGGAGCTACGAGCAGTACTTC.